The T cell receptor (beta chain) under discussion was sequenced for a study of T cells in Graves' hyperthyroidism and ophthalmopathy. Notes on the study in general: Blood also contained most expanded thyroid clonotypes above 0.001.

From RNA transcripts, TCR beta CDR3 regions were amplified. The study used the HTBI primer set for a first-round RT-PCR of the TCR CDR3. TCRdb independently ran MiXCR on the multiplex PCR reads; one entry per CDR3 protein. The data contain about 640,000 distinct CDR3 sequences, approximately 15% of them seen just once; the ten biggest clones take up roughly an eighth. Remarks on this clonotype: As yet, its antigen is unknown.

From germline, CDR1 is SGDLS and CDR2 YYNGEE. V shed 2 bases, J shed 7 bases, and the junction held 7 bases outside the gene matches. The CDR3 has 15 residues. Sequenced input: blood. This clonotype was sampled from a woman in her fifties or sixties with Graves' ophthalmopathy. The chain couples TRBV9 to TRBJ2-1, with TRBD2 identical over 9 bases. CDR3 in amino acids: CASSVLGLASNEQFF. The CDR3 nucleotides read TGTGCCAGCAGCGTCTTAGGACTAGCGTCGAATGAGCAGTTCTTC.